The clone carrying this T cell receptor (beta chain) was detected once. Its specificity is not known. The germline CDR1 and CDR2 sequences are SGHDN and FVKESK. The CDR3 contains 16 residues. Trimming took 4 bases from V and 1 from J, leaving 16 bases between them. This record comes from a study of cytomegalovirus exposure and HLA in healthy donors. 60 Vbeta and 13 Jbeta primers were used in PCR. In the original processing: Later, roughly 86 million unique TCR beta chains were counted in an analysis, and approximately 10 million of them were shared. Profiling relied on immunoSEQ multiplex PCR, and the TCRdb table lists in-frame clones only, not all of them. V, J and clone size were drawn from that table, and D and trimming were deduced from the DNA. The sample has approximately 220,000 clones, 65% to 85% seen once. Study-wide points: Several of the most significant clusters were apparently associated with common viral pathogens in a later analysis. Later on, a genetic analysis was performed. It linked a missense variant in DCLRE1C with V- and J-gene trimming of TCR beta. A previous analysis found most TCR beta V segments productive roughly 90% or roughly 30% of the time.

This TCR was sampled from a boy aged 2 to 10 in good health and CMV-seronegative. Source material: PBMCs. This chain links TRBV14 with TRBJ2-5; tentatively, D is TRBD2 (6 bases). The CDR3 nucleotides are TGTGCCAGCAGCCGGCGGAGGGTCCCAGGCCAAGAGACCCAGTACTTC. Translated, it gives CASSRRRVPGQETQYF.